The entry below describes one TCR beta chain. The data belong to a study of T cells in localized non-small cell lung cancer. V was shortened by 6 bases and J by 3 bases, with 14 bases between the two germline ends. The CDR3 length is 13 residues. Germline V gene data show CDR1 as SQVTM and CDR2 as ANQGSEA. Using immunoSEQ multiplex PCR, the repertoire was profiled, and TCRdb retains in-frame clones only, with some absent. This table holds some 38,000 clones, 86% found once. V is TRBV29-1 and J is TRBJ1-1; D gene unclear. This TCR came from a male donor older than 55 with stage II lung adenocarcinoma. The sample here was peripheral blood mononuclear cells, taken before any cancer treatment. In DNA, the CDR3 is TGCAGCGTGGAAAGACAACCGGACACTGAAGCTTTCTTT. Its translation: CSVERQPDTEAFF.